Listed here are 22 T cell receptor beta chains from one sample, sequenced in a study of OX40 agonist ivuxolimab in advanced cancers. Sequencing used immunoSEQ multiplex PCR; TCRdb keeps in-frame clones, though not all of them. The sample has roughly 75,000 clones, 86% seen once. Sequencing was performed on CD4+ or CD8+ T cells sorted from blood, taken in a trial of the OX40 agonist ivuxolimab. Receptor source: an adult with an advanced solid tumor such as melanoma, head and neck, liver or kidney cancer.

The chain joins TRBV7-9 to TRBJ1-2; D is ambiguous. The CDR3 runs 16 residues. V was cut by 0 bases and J by 5 bases, with 16 bases left in between. Germline CDR1 reads SEHNR; CDR2 reads FQNEAQ (reference sequence). DNA for the CDR3: TGTGCCAGCAGCTTAGCGCTTCGGGAGGGCAGATATGGCTACACCTTC. Amino acids: CASSLALREGRYGYTF.

This clone was found once. The genes are TRBV5-1 and TRBJ2-2, with 7 bases that match TRBD1. J gave up 3 bases and V 0 bases, and 2 bases lay outside the gene matches. From germline, CDR1 is SGHRS and CDR2 YFSETQ. This CDR3 contains 15 residues. The CDR3 sequence is CASSLEGAYTGELFF. Here the CDR3 DNA reads TGCGCCAGCAGCTTGGAGGGGGCCTACACCGGGGAGCTGTTTTTT. Variable domain in full (rest from reference TRBV5-1 and TRBJ2-2): KAGVTQTPRYLIKTRGQQVTLSCSPISGHRSVSWYQQTPGQGLQFLFEYFSETQRNKGNFPGRFSGRQFSNSRSEMNVSTLELGDSALYLCASSLEGAYTGELFFGEGSRLTVL.

The chain is built from TRBV9 and TRBJ1-1; a weak D match, TRBD1 (5 bases). Germline assignment: CDR1 SGDLS and CDR2 YYNGEE. Trimming left V 4 bases short and J 10 bases short, with 23 bases between. This CDR3 is built from 15 residues. For the CDR3, the DNA is TGTGCCAGCAGCCGGCCTGGGGACGGCCGAATGGGAGCTTTCTTT. Protein sequence: CASSRPGDGRMGAFF.

The genes are TRBV2 and TRBJ2-2, with 8 nucleotides matching TRBD1. This CDR3 contains 15 residues. V lost 7 bases, J lost 3 bases, and 7 bases stayed unmatched. Per the germline V gene, CDR1 is SNHLY and CDR2 is FYNNEI. The CDR3 sequence is CASTIGTGYTGELFF. The CDR3 DNA is TGTGCCAGCACTATCGGGACAGGCTACACCGGGGAGCTGTTTTTT.

This clone was detected once. The rearrangement links TRBV11-1 to TRBJ2-4; TRBD2 is a possible D gene (6 bases). There are 14 residues in the CDR3. Looked up from germline, CDR1 is SGHAT and CDR2 is FQDESV (reference sequence). V lost 5 bases and J lost 8, with 16 bases in between. The CDR3 DNA reads TGTGCCAGCAGCGCTTCTCGGGAGAGGGACATTCAGTACTTC. This sequence encodes CASSASRERDIQYF.

The chain carries TRBV5-6 and TRBJ1-4; 7 nucleotides agree with TRBD1. CDR1 and CDR2 from the germline V gene are SGHDT and YYEEEE. V lost 5 bases and J lost 4; bases outside the gene matches: 8. The CDR3 runs 15 residues. The CDR3 DNA sequence: TGTGCCAGCAGTCTTATCGGGACAGTTAATGAAAAACTGTTTTTT. It is translated as CASSLIGTVNEKLFF. Complete variable domain (other parts from reference TRBV5-6 and TRBJ1-4): DAGVTQSPTHLIKTRGQQVTLRCSPKSGHDTVSWYQQALGQGPQFIFQYYEEEERQRGNFPDRFSGHQFPNYSSELNVNALLLGDSALYLCASSLIGTVNEKLFFGSGTQLSVL.

The chain is built from TRBV6-5 and TRBJ2-2; D possibly corresponds to TRBD2 (5 bases). V gave up 6 bases and J gave up 5 bases, with 10 bases separating them. Looked up from germline, CDR1 is MNHEY and CDR2 is SVGAGI. This CDR3 spans 13 amino acids. For the CDR3, the DNA is TGTGCCAGCAGGACCCCGGGGACCGGGGAGCTGTTTTTT. Its protein is CASRTPGTGELFF.

This chain joins TRBV2 and TRBJ1-2; D not certain. CDR1 SNHLY and CDR2 FYNNEI come from the germline V gene. This CDR3 comprises 12 residues. V shed 7 bases and J shed 8 bases, with 14 bases lying between them. DNA for the CDR3: TGTGCCAGCACCCCCTCCCTCGGAGGCTACACCTTC. Translated, it gives CASTPSLGGYTF.

This rearrangement joins TRBV18 to TRBJ1-6, with D possibly being TRBD1 (5 bases). Between the trimmed V and J ends, which lost 4 bases and 4 bases, there was a span of 11 bases. The germline gives CDR1 KGHSH, CDR2 LQKENI. The CDR3 spans 15 residues. CDR3 DNA: TGTGCCAGCTCACGACAGACAGAGTATAATTCACCCCTCCACTTT. Translation: CASSRQTEYNSPLHF.

The chain couples TRBV7-3 to TRBJ2-7, with 9 bases that match TRBD1. The CDR3 covers 14 residues. Per germline, CDR1 SGHTA and CDR2 FQGTGA. Trimming at V came to 2 bases and at J to 1 base, leaving 0 bases not matched to a gene. CDR3 region: CASSLGTGSYEQYF. As DNA, the CDR3 is TGTGCCAGCAGCTTAGGGACAGGGTCCTACGAGCAGTACTTC.

This chain links TRBV30 with TRBJ1-5; the D gene is possibly TRBD1 (5 bases). The V gene lost 0 bases and the J gene lost 6 bases, with 9 bases spanning the gap. In germline, CDR1 is GTSNPN, CDR2 SVGIG (reference sequence). There are 13 residues in the CDR3. The CDR3 region is CAWSVLGGQPQHF. CDR3 DNA: TGTGCCTGGAGTGTACTCGGGGGTCAGCCCCAGCATTTT.

This clone was picked up a small number of times. The chain is built from TRBV29-1 and TRBJ2-3; tentative D call: TRBD2 (5 bases). CDR3 size: 12 residues. V was trimmed by 6 bases and J by 5 bases, leaving 12 bases between them. The germline V gene encodes CDR1 SQVTM and CDR2 ANQGSEA. The CDR3 is CSVEALRDTQYF. The CDR3 nucleotides are TGCAGCGTGGAGGCCTTACGAGATACGCAGTATTTT.

This clone came up once. The V and J genes are TRBV7-3 and TRBJ2-1, with a weak D call TRBD2 (6 bases). CDR1 is SGHTA and CDR2 is FQGTGA in the germline V gene. V gave up 4 bases and J gave up 3 bases, with 13 bases separating them. The CDR3 consists of 15 residues. The CDR3 here is CASSSGTLNYNEQFF. CDR3 coding DNA: TGTGCCAGCAGCTCCGGGACTCTGAACTACAATGAGCAGTTCTTC. The full variable domain, with the rest looked up from reference TRBV7-3 and TRBJ2-1, is GAGVSQTPSNKVTEKGKYVELRCDPISGHTALYWYRQSLGQGPEFLIYFQGTGAADDSGLPNDRFFAVRPEGSVSTLKIQRTERGDSAVYLCASSSGTLNYNEQFFGPGTRLTVL.

The V gene is TRBV20-1, the J gene TRBJ2-5; D unresolved. Per the germline V gene, CDR1 is DFQATT and CDR2 is SNEGSKA (reference sequence). Trimming shortened V by 6 bases and J by 5 bases, and 10 bases separated the two germline ends. The length of the CDR3 is 11 residues. CDR3 in amino acids: CSAVSRETQYF. The CDR3 nucleotides are TGCAGTGCCGTATCCCGGGAGACCCAGTACTTC.

The rearrangement links TRBV7-9 to TRBJ2-3; D is possibly TRBD2 (5 bases). The CDR3 totals 12 residues. Trimming left V 5 bases short and J 9 bases short, with 12 bases between. Germline V gene lookup returns CDR1 SEHNR and CDR2 FQNEAQ (reference sequence). This CDR3 reads CASSLLGGTQYF. CDR3 bases: TGTGCCAGCAGCCTCCTCGGAGGAACGCAGTATTTT.

The CDR3 nucleotides are TGTGCCAGCAGCTCGTGGGAGGGCACAGATACGCAGTATTTT. This encodes CASSSWEGTDTQYF. The rearrangement joins TRBV7-9 to TRBJ2-3, with D possibly being TRBD2 (6 bases). V was shortened by 4 bases and J by 1 base, with 9 bases between the two germline ends. The CDR3 totals 14 residues. Germline CDR1 and CDR2: SEHNR and FQNEAQ (reference sequence).

This chain joins TRBV10-3 and TRBJ1-1, with a weak D call TRBD1 (5 bases). Trimming removed 10 bases at V and 1 base at J, with 13 bases between. Germline loops: CDR1 ENHRY, CDR2 SYGVKD. The CDR3 contains 13 residues. CDR3 sequence: CATNRNTNTEAFF. The CDR3 region has the DNA TGTGCCACCAACAGGAACACGAACACTGAAGCTTTCTTT.

The genes are TRBV7-9 and TRBJ1-6; TRBD1 matches 9 bases. Germline V gene data show CDR1 as SEHNR and CDR2 as FQNEAQ (reference sequence). CDR3 length: 15 amino acids. Losses at the gene ends were 1 base for V and 6 bases for J; bases not matched to a gene: 1. CDR3 residues: CASSLETGGNSPLHF. CDR3 bases: TGTGCCAGCAGCTTAGAGACAGGGGGTAATTCACCCCTCCACTTT.

This clone was observed once. This sequence joins TRBV2 and TRBJ1-1; possibly TRBD1 for D (5 bases). The CDR3 covers 15 residues. Germline V gene lookup returns CDR1 SNHLY and CDR2 FYNNEI. V was trimmed by 4 bases and J by 0 bases, leaving 12 bases between them. The CDR3 sequence: CASSALDTMNTEAFF. The CDR3 DNA reads as TGTGCCAGCAGTGCTCTGGACACCATGAACACTGAAGCTTTCTTT.

The rearrangement uses TRBV5-1 and TRBJ1-1; D not certain. This CDR3 is built from 14 residues. Germline lookup yields CDR1 SGHRS and CDR2 YFSETQ. Deletions cut 0 bases from V and 1 base from J, with 7 bases between. CDR3 DNA sequence: TGCGCCAGCAGCTTGGCATGGGAGAACACTGAAGCTTTCTTT. This encodes CASSLAWENTEAFF.

The chain has TRBV29-1 and TRBJ2-7; D call uncertain. The CDR3 has 12 residues. With 3 bases removed from V and 3 bases from J, the gap between germline ends came to 9 bases. Germline CDR1 reads SQVTM; CDR2 reads ANQGSEA. CDR3 sequence reads: CSVDVNGYEQYF. The CDR3 DNA is TGCAGCGTTGATGTAAATGGCTACGAGCAGTACTTC.

The gene calls are TRBV19 and TRBJ1-3, with D hard to call. Germline V gene data show CDR1 as LNHDA and CDR2 as SQIVND (reference sequence). V lost 4 bases to trimming and J lost 0 bases, with 7 bases between them. CDR3 length: 14 amino acids. The CDR3 loop reads CASSTGFSGNTIYF. The CDR3 region has the DNA TGTGCCAGTAGTACAGGCTTCTCTGGAAACACCATATATTTT. The full variable domain, with the rest looked up from reference TRBV19 and TRBJ1-3, is DGGITQSPKYLFRKEGQNVTLSCEQNLNHDAMYWYRQDPGQGLRLIYYSQIVNDFQKGDIAEGYSVSREKKESFPLTVTSAQKNPTAFYLCASSTGFSGNTIYFGEGSWLTVV.